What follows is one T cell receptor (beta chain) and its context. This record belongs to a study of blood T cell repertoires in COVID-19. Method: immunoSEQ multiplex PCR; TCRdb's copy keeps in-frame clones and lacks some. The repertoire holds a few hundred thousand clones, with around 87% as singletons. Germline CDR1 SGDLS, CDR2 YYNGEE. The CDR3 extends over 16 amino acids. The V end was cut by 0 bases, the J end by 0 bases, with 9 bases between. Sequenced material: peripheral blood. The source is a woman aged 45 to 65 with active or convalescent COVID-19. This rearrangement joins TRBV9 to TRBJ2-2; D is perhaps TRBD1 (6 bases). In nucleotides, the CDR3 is TGTGCCAGCAGCGTAGCTACAGGGACGAACACCGGGGAGCTGTTTTTT. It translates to CASSVATGTNTGELFF.